The rows below give T cell receptor beta chains drawn from one sample of a study of memory CD8 T cells in hepatitis C reinfection. Sequencing used immunoSEQ multiplex PCR; TCRdb keeps in-frame clones, though not all of them. The sample has some 44,000 clones; roughly nine tenths are singletons. The sequenced sample consisted of naive CD8+ T cells sorted from blood. All receptors derive from a man aged 18 to 30 with hepatitis C virus infection. The CDR3 runs from the conserved cysteine through the conserved F or W. The D gene is left open where the match is weak. Clone size is shown for a subset of rows, as once, few, many or a class of expanded clone.

J gene	D gene	V gene	CDR3 length	clone size	CDR3 protein	CDR3 DNA
TRBJ1-2	-	TRBV7-9	14	-	CASNRQPGVYGYTF	TGTGCCAGCAACCGACAGCCTGGTGTCTATGGCTACACCTTC
TRBJ2-7	TRBD2	TRBV28	17	-	CASSSPGLTSGTYEQYF	TGTGCCAGCAGCTCACCGGGACTGACTAGCGGGACATACGAGCAGTACTTC
TRBJ1-1	-	TRBV6-1	14	few	CASSEIGLRTEAFF	TGTGCCAGCAGTGAAATCGGGTTGAGGACTGAAGCTTTCTTT
TRBJ2-7	TRBD2	TRBV6-1	15	few	CASSEASGGPYEQYF	TGTGCCAGCAGTGAAGCATCGGGGGGTCCCTACGAGCAGTACTTC
TRBJ2-3	TRBD2	TRBV10-3	17	-	CAISESHLAGNTDTQYF	TGTGCCATCAGTGAGTCTCACCTAGCGGGGAACACAGATACGCAGTATTTT
TRBJ2-2	-	TRBV27	12	-	CASSSRDGELFF	TGTGCCAGCAGTTCCAGGGACGGGGAGCTGTTTTTT
TRBJ2-1	-	TRBV2	13	-	CASKTYSYNEQFF	TGTGCCAGCAAGACTTACTCCTACAATGAGCAGTTCTTC
TRBJ2-3	TRBD2	TRBV7-2	15	-	CASSPLGRGEDTQYF	TGTGCCAGCAGCCCCCTGGGGCGGGGGGAAGATACGCAGTATTTT
TRBJ2-2	-	TRBV30	13	-	CAWSLFSTGELFF	TGTGCCTGGAGCCTATTTTCCACCGGGGAGCTGTTTTTT
TRBJ1-3	TRBD1	TRBV5-8	15	-	CASSFGTGSGNTIYF	TGTGCCAGCAGCTTCGGGACAGGCTCTGGAAACACCATATATTTT
TRBJ1-1	-	TRBV19	15	once	CASSIPESVNTEAFF	TGTGCCAGTAGTATCCCGGAGTCAGTGAACACTGAAGCTTTCTTT
TRBJ2-1	-	TRBV7-6	13	-	CASSEGGALEQFF	TGTGCCAGCAGCGAGGGGGGGGCGCTTGAGCAGTTCTTC
TRBJ2-7	TRBD2	TRBV29-1	14	-	CSVETSGKVGEQYF	TGCAGCGTTGAAACTAGCGGGAAGGTTGGTGAGCAGTACTTC
TRBJ2-7	TRBD1	TRBV7-9	13	-	CASSSDRGYEQYF	TGTGCCAGCAGCTCAGACAGGGGCTACGAGCAGTACTTC
TRBJ2-3	-	TRBV15	15	-	CATSFQGSTTDTQYF	TGTGCCACCAGTTTCCAGGGGTCAACCACAGATACGCAGTATTTT
TRBJ2-1	-	TRBV10-2	13	-	CASSVEFYNEQFF	TGCGCCAGCAGTGTTGAGTTCTACAATGAGCAGTTCTTC
TRBJ2-3	TRBD2	TRBV4-1	16	-	CASSQDSSGRTDTQYF	TGCGCCAGCAGCCAAGATTCCAGCGGGAGGACAGATACGCAGTATTTT
TRBJ2-6	-	TRBV11-3	15	once	CASSPGDSGANVLTF	TGTGCCAGCAGCCCCGGGGACTCTGGGGCCAACGTCCTGACTTTC
TRBJ2-1	-	TRBV13	15	once	CASSSGVSSYNEQFF	TGTGCCAGCAGCTCGGGAGTGAGCTCCTACAATGAGCAGTTCTTC
TRBJ2-1	TRBD1	TRBV7-9	13	once	CASSWDRVYEQFF	TGTGCCAGCAGCTGGGACAGGGTTTATGAGCAGTTCTTC
TRBJ2-7	-	TRBV5-6	14	-	CASSLALTPYEQYF	TGTGCCAGCAGCTTGGCCCTAACCCCCTACGAGCAGTACTTC
TRBJ2-7	TRBD2	TRBV4-1	18	-	CASSQEPRSGSPLGEQYF	TGCGCCAGCAGCCAAGAACCCCGTAGCGGGAGTCCCTTAGGGGAGCAGTACTTC
TRBJ2-7	TRBD1	TRBV7-9	13	once	CASSRDRAYEQYF	TGTGCCAGCAGCCGGGACAGGGCCTACGAGCAGTACTTC
TRBJ2-7	-	TRBV6-5	10	-	CASKEFEQYF	TGTGCCAGCAAGGAGTTCGAGCAGTACTTC
TRBJ1-4	-	TRBV6-6	14	-	CASSPTGLEEKLFF	TGTGCCAGCAGCCCGACAGGCTTGGAGGAAAAACTGTTTTTT
TRBJ2-7	TRBD2	TRBV19	13	-	CASSLGEGYEQYF	TGTGCCAGTAGTCTCGGGGAGGGCTACGAGCAGTACTTC
TRBJ1-2	TRBD1	TRBV28	15	-	CASSSTSGGRGGYTF	TGTGCCAGCAGTTCCACATCAGGGGGCCGGGGTGGCTACACCTTC
TRBJ2-7	TRBD2	TRBV4-1	15	-	CASSSRGSGNYEQYF	TGCGCCAGCAGCTCCCGGGGTAGCGGGAACTACGAGCAGTACTTC
TRBJ1-2	TRBD1	TRBV6-1	14	-	CASSPLGQGNGYTF	TGTGCCAGCAGTCCCCTGGGACAGGGTAATGGCTACACCTTC
TRBJ2-1	TRBD2	TRBV7-9	16	-	CASSPVTSGIYNEQFF	TGTGCCAGCAGCCCAGTGACTAGCGGGATCTACAATGAGCAGTTCTTC
TRBJ2-1	TRBD1	TRBV9	16	-	CASSVGGTGVWNEQFF	TGTGCCAGCAGCGTAGGAGGGACAGGGGTTTGGAATGAGCAGTTCTTC
TRBJ2-3	-	TRBV19	15	-	CASSTTAGWTDTQYF	TGTGCCAGTAGCACCACGGCAGGGTGGACAGATACGCAGTATTTT
TRBJ2-6	-	TRBV4-1	16	few	CASSPDGLSGANVLTF	TGCGCCAGCAGCCCCGACGGACTCTCTGGGGCCAACGTCCTGACTTTC
TRBJ2-1	TRBD2	TRBV27	15	-	CASSLLAGDVNEQFF	TGTGCCAGCAGTTTACTAGCGGGAGACGTCAATGAGCAGTTCTTC
TRBJ2-3	-	TRBV27	15	-	CASSLIVGGTDTQYF	TGTGCCAGCAGTTTAATTGTGGGCGGGACAGATACGCAGTATTTT
TRBJ2-1	TRBD2	TRBV5-6	13	-	CASSSIAGNEQFF	TGTGCCAGCAGCTCGATAGCGGGCAATGAGCAGTTCTTC
TRBJ2-5	TRBD2	TRBV6-1	18	few	CASSATTLGGSLVETQYF	TGTGCCAGCAGTGCCACTACCCTTGGCGGGAGTTTGGTAGAGACCCAGTACTTC
TRBJ1-2	TRBD1	TRBV29-1	12	-	CSDRTGGDGYTF	TGCAGCGATCGGACAGGGGGCGATGGCTACACCTTC
TRBJ2-3	TRBD1	TRBV29-1	13	-	CSVTQGAPDTQYF	TGCAGCGTTACACAGGGGGCGCCTGATACGCAGTATTTT
TRBJ2-5	-	TRBV9	16	-	CASSRRTGFPKETQYF	TGTGCCAGCAGCCGCCGGACTGGCTTCCCGAAAGAGACCCAGTACTTC